Listed here are 28 T cell receptor beta chains from one sample, sequenced in a study of control samples from healthy donors and cancer patients (dated by TCRdb to the early 2020s). The library was prepared using the immunoSEQ multiplex PCR assay. The source is immuneACCESS, and TCRdb retained only in-frame sequences with V and J called. Part of the clones is not carried over; for the studies checked, unresolved V genes explain less than half of this, and the remainder is unexplained. The sample has about 160,000 clones on record, 96% of them singletons. Of the sample, approximately 1% is held by the ten largest clones. The sample comprised blood. These receptors were obtained from a woman aged 30 to 39 in good health.

Comment on this clone: Other DNA sequences in the same sample also yield this CDR3. J is TRBJ1-1 and V is TRBV27; D is unresolved. The CDR3 length is 13 residues. Trimming removed 2 bases from V and 0 bases from J, with 4 bases in between. Germline V gene data show CDR1 as MNHEY and CDR2 as SMNVEV (reference sequence). The CDR3: CASSLVVNTEAFF. The DNA of the CDR3 is TGTGCCAGCAGTTTAGTAGTGAACACTGAAGCTTTCTTT.

With respect to this clone: One end of the junction does not line up with germline, which may come from a read error. V gene TRBV18 combines with J gene TRBJ2-1; TRBD1 aligns across 7 bases. This CDR3 comprises 16 residues. CDR1 is KGHSH and CDR2 is LQKENI in the germline V gene. The CDR3 DNA is TGTGCCAGCTCAGCACCCAGGGGGAGCTCCTACAATGAGCAGTTCTTC. The encoded protein is CASSAPRGSSYNEQFF.

V usage is TRBV3-1 (or the pseudogene TRBV3-2) and J usage is TRBJ1-2; TRBD1 is a possible D gene (5 bases). This CDR3 is built from 15 residues. Trimming removed 1 base from V and 4 bases from J, with 13 bases in between. CDR1 is LGHDT and CDR2 is YNNKEL in the germline V gene (reference sequence). CDR3: CASSQAGTVGYGYTF. CDR3 in DNA: TGTGCCAGCAGCCAAGCCGGGACTGTGGGCTATGGCTACACCTTC.

The rearrangement links TRBV9 to TRBJ1-1; the D is unclear. The CDR3 sequence is 14 residues long. V shed 1 base and J shed 2 bases, with 9 bases lying between them. The V gene's germline CDR1 is SGDLS and CDR2 YYNGEE. CDR3 sequence (DNA): TGTGCCAGCAGCGTAAAATTGGACAACACTGAAGCTTTCTTT. It translates to CASSVKLDNTEAFF.

This chain joins TRBV4-2 and TRBJ2-3, with 7 bases lining up with TRBD2. The CDR3 is 14 amino acids. Germline V gene sequence: CDR1 LGHNA, CDR2 YNFKEQ. Unmatched junction bases numbered 6, after V lost 7 bases and J lost 2 bases. CDR3 coding DNA: TGTGCCAGCAAGGCTAGCGGAGACACAGATACGCAGTATTTT. Its protein is CASKASGDTDTQYF.

V usage is TRBV19 and J usage is TRBJ2-3; possibly TRBD1 for D (6 bases). The germline gives CDR1 LNHDA, CDR2 SQIVND (reference sequence). This CDR3 spans 13 amino acids. V was shortened by 5 bases and J by 6 bases, with 12 bases between the two germline ends. The DNA for the CDR3 is TGTGCCAGTAGTTTCCACAGGGACGATACGCAGTATTTT. Translating it yields CASSFHRDDTQYF. Full variable domain (missing parts from reference TRBV19 and TRBJ2-3): DGGITQSPKYLFRKEGQNVTLSCEQNLNHDAMYWYRQDPGQGLRLIYYSQIVNDFQKGDIAEGYSVSREKKESFPLTVTSAQKNPTAFYLCASSFHRDDTQYFGPGTRLTVL.

The chain couples TRBV9 to TRBJ2-3; the D gene is possibly TRBD2 (6 bases). Trimming stripped 4 bases from V and 4 bases from J, with 13 bases between. In germline, CDR1 is SGDLS, CDR2 YYNGEE. This CDR3 comprises 14 residues. CDR3 sequence reads: CASSIRLGADTQYF. DNA for the CDR3: TGTGCCAGCAGCATAAGACTAGGAGCAGATACGCAGTATTTT.

The V gene is TRBV12-3 or TRBV12-4, the J gene TRBJ2-7; a possible D gene is TRBD2 (5 bases). This CDR3 has 13 amino acids. V was shortened by 6 bases and J by 5 bases, with 14 bases between the two germline ends. CDR3 DNA: TGTGCCAGCAGCCTTAGGGAGCCGAACGAGCAGTACTTC. Its translation is CASSLREPNEQYF.

J is TRBJ1-2 and V is TRBV28, with 8 positions matching TRBD1. With 5 bases clipped from V and 5 bases from J, the junction kept 4 bases outside the gene matches. The CDR3 totals 13 residues. Germline V gene lookup returns CDR1 MDHEN and CDR2 SYDVKM. CDR3 protein: CASSTDRGYGYTF. CDR3 nucleotides: TGTGCCAGCAGTACCGACAGGGGTTATGGCTACACCTTC.

The V gene is TRBV6-5, the J gene TRBJ2-5, with D uncertain. Germline CDR1 MNHEY, CDR2 SVGAGI. V lost 6 bases and J lost 7, with 12 bases in between. This CDR3 is 12 amino acids long. The CDR3 DNA sequence: TGTGCCAGCAGGCCCACGTGGGGGACCCAGTACTTC. It codes for CASRPTWGTQYF.

In nucleotides, the CDR3 is TGTGCCAGCAGCGCCAGTAACTCTGGAAACACCATATATTTT. Its translation is CASSASNSGNTIYF. V and J are TRBV6-5 and TRBJ1-3; D is undetermined. V was cut by 6 bases and J by 0 bases, with 9 bases left in between. This CDR3 is built from 14 residues. Germline-derived CDR1 and CDR2 are MNHEY and SVGAGI.

The chain recombines TRBV7-9 with TRBJ1-4, with D possibly matching TRBD1 (5 bases). Germline V gene sequence: CDR1 SEHNR, CDR2 FQNEAQ (reference sequence). This CDR3 spans 15 amino acids. Trimming removed 5 bases at V and 8 bases at J, with 18 bases between. The CDR3: CASSHDRHLGEKLFF. In DNA, the CDR3 is TGTGCCAGCAGCCACGACAGACATTTAGGCGAAAAACTGTTTTTT.

The chain employs TRBV5-6 and TRBJ1-1; D is unclear. Germline CDR1 and CDR2: SGHDT and YYEEEE. The CDR3 totals 13 residues. V was cut by 1 base and J by 1 base, with 5 bases left in between. The CDR3 reads CASSLWGNTEAFF. CDR3 in DNA: TGTGCCAGCAGCTTGTGGGGGAACACTGAAGCTTTCTTT.

The chain links TRBV3-1 (or the pseudogene TRBV3-2) to TRBJ2-2; unclear D gene. CDR1 and CDR2 (germline): LGHDT, YNNKEL (reference sequence). Trimming cost V 1 base and J 8 bases, with 11 bases left between them. The CDR3 is 14 residues long. The CDR3 DNA reads as TGTGCCAGCAGCCAAGGAACTCAATGGGGGGAGCTGTTTTTT. This translates into CASSQGTQWGELFF.

The rearrangement links TRBV14 to TRBJ2-2; D is undetermined. The germline gives CDR1 SGHDN, CDR2 FVKESK. CDR3 length: 14 residues. Trimming left V 4 bases short and J 0 bases short, with 6 bases between. Written as DNA, the CDR3 is TGTGCCAGCAGCCCCCAAGCGAACACCGGGGAGCTGTTTTTT. Translated: CASSPQANTGELFF.

V and J are TRBV5-6 and TRBJ2-5; 9 bases fit TRBD1. There are 15 residues in the CDR3. Looked up from germline, CDR1 is SGHDT and CDR2 is YYEEEE. The junction had 8 bases not matched to a gene; V was cut back by 4 bases and J by 4 bases. The CDR3, as DNA: TGTGCCAGCAGCGGGCAACAGGGGGCGGGAGAGACCCAGTACTTC. As protein: CASSGQQGAGETQYF.

The V and J genes are TRBV9 and TRBJ2-7, with D possibly matching TRBD1 (5 bases). The length of the CDR3 is 17 residues. Germline assignment: CDR1 SGDLS and CDR2 YYNGEE. Trimming stripped 0 bases from V and 2 bases from J, with 18 bases between. The CDR3 DNA is TGTGCCAGCAGCGTAGAGGCCGTTTTAGGGGCCCCCTACGAGCAGTACTTC. Translating it yields CASSVEAVLGAPYEQYF.

The chain uses TRBV7-3 and TRBJ1-6; the D is unclear. V lost 4 bases, J lost 9 bases, and 10 bases lay in between. This CDR3 region has 13 residues. Germline values: CDR1 SGHTA, CDR2 FQGTGA. The CDR3 DNA is TGTGCCAGCAGCTACGCCGGGAGTTCACCCCTCCACTTT. It is translated as CASSYAGSSPLHF.

The rearrangement joins TRBV4-1 to TRBJ2-7; D is perhaps TRBD1 (6 bases). Per germline, CDR1 MGHRA and CDR2 YSYEKL. V shed 1 base and J shed 3 bases, with 13 bases lying between them. CDR3 length: 15 residues. The CDR3 DNA reads as TGCGCCAGCAGCCAAGTACCAGGGGCTATCTACGAGCAGTACTTC. Translating gives CASSQVPGAIYEQYF.

V usage is TRBV6-5 and J usage is TRBJ2-2, with a tentative D call TRBD1 (6 bases). With 2 bases removed from V and 4 bases from J, the gap between germline ends came to 11 bases. The germline V gene has CDR1 MNHEY and CDR2 SVGAGI. The CDR3 has 15 amino acids. The CDR3 DNA reads as TGTGCCAGCAGTTACGACAGGTTGGGCACCGGGGAGCTGTTTTTT. It encodes CASSYDRLGTGELFF.

This CDR3 reads CASSRRLAGSTDTQYF. In DNA, the CDR3 is TGTGCCAGCAGCCGACGACTAGCGGGGAGCACAGATACGCAGTATTTT. The V and J genes are TRBV27 and TRBJ2-3; TRBD2 agrees at 11 bases. Germline assignment: CDR1 MNHEY and CDR2 SMNVEV (reference sequence). This CDR3 is built from 16 residues. Trimming removed 6 bases from V and 0 bases from J; junction bases left unmatched: 5.

The gene calls are TRBV19 and TRBJ2-3; no firm D call. Germline loops: CDR1 LNHDA, CDR2 SQIVND (reference sequence). CDR3 size: 14 residues. V shed 0 bases and J shed 1 base, with 5 bases lying between them. The CDR3 DNA is TGTGCCAGTAGTATAGATCGGGGCACAGATACGCAGTATTTT. As protein: CASSIDRGTDTQYF.

The CDR3 coding sequence is TGCGCCAGCAGCCCAACCGGGACAGGGCGAATAGGGACTGAAGCTTTCTTT. It encodes CASSPTGTGRIGTEAFF. V is TRBV10-1 and J is TRBJ1-1, with TRBD1 identical over 9 bases. Germline CDR1 and CDR2: WNHNN and SYGVQD (reference sequence). The CDR3 is 17 amino acids. The V gene end was trimmed by 6 bases and the J gene end by 5 bases; junction bases not matched to a gene: 16.

This CDR3 is CASSRGGSSYNSPLHF. DNA for the CDR3: TGTGCCAGCAGTCGAGGAGGGAGCTCCTATAATTCACCCCTCCACTTT. The chain links TRBV9 to TRBJ1-6; no clear D. V dropped 5 bases and J dropped 0 bases, with 12 bases sitting between them. Germline lookup yields CDR1 SGDLS and CDR2 YYNGEE. The CDR3 is made up of 16 amino acids. The variable domain in full, completed from reference TRBV9 and TRBJ1-6, reads DSGVTQTPKHLITATGQRVTLRCSPRSGDLSVYWYQQSLDQGLQFLIQYYNGEERAKGNILERFSAQQFPDLHSELNLSSLELGDSALYFCASSRGGSSYNSPLHFGNGTRLTVT.

The chain combines TRBV4-1 with TRBJ1-1; 10 bases fit TRBD1. From germline, CDR1 is MGHRA and CDR2 YSYEKL. With 9 bases clipped from V and 6 bases from J, the junction kept 10 bases outside the gene matches. The length of the CDR3 is 14 residues. The CDR3 region is CASKLETGGSEAFF. The CDR3 nucleotides are TGCGCCAGTAAACTGGAGACAGGGGGCTCTGAAGCTTTCTTT.

This clone showed up just once. The chain uses TRBV29-1 and TRBJ2-2, with 11 nucleotides matching TRBD1. Germline CDR1 and CDR2: SQVTM and ANQGSEA. The CDR3 has 15 amino acids. The J segment lost 6 bases and the V segment lost 1 base, leaving 4 bases of the junction unmatched. This CDR3 is CSVEAGTGGSGELFF. The CDR3 bases are TGCAGCGTTGAAGCCGGGACAGGGGGTTCCGGGGAGCTGTTTTTT.

The chain is built from TRBV5-6 and TRBJ1-1, with 9 bases aligning to TRBD1. The CDR3 has 14 amino acids. CDR1 is SGHDT, CDR2 YYEEEE, per germline. After removal of 5 bases from V and 6 bases from J, the junction contained 8 bases not matched to a gene. CDR3 amino acids: CASSFTGGAAEAFF. The CDR3 nucleotides are TGTGCCAGCAGTTTCACAGGGGGCGCGGCTGAAGCTTTCTTT.

The chain links TRBV6-5 to TRBJ2-1; 8 bases align to TRBD2. The germline gives CDR1 MNHEY, CDR2 SVGAGI. This CDR3 has 15 residues. The junction had 9 bases not matched to a gene; V was cut back by 5 bases and J by 6 bases. CDR3 in amino acids: CASSTGTRSGNEQFF. In DNA, the CDR3 is TGTGCCAGCAGTACCGGGACTAGGTCGGGCAATGAGCAGTTCTTC.